This T cell receptor beta chain originates from a study of blood T cell repertoires in COVID-19. As for the study in general: The United States, Italy and Spain supplied acute and convalescent COVID-19 samples. PBMCs, B-cell-depleted T cells, or T cells were the source of the cDNA or gDNA that made up the material.

In the original workflow: Amplification of reference gene primers provided the estimated nucleated cell counts. Produced via immunoSEQ multiplex PCR; TCRdb's table is partial and in-frame only. V and J calls and clone size come straight from that table; D and trimming were deduced from the DNA. The sample includes about 45,000 clones, about 80% seen only once; the top ten take more than 12%. The germline gives CDR1 SQVTM, CDR2 ANQGSEA. The ends lost 4 bases at V and 3 bases at J; junction bases unmatched: 12. CDR3 length: 16 amino acids. The sequence derives from a human donor in a cohort sampled during active COVID-19. The material sequenced was peripheral blood. The chain couples TRBV29-1 to TRBJ2-3; 8 bases align to TRBD2. The CDR3 DNA sequence: TGCAGCGTTGGCCCCACCTTGACTAGCGCAACAGATACGCAGTATTTT. Translation gives CSVGPTLTSATDTQYF.